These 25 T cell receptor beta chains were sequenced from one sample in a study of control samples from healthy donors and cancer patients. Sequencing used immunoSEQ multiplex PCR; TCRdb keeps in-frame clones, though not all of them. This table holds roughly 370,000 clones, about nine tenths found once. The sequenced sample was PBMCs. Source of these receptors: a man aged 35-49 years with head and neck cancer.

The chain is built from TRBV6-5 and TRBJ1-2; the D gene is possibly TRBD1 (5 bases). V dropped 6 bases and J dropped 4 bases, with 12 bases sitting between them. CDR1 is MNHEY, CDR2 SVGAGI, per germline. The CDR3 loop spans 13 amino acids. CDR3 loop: CASSLDSLYGYTF. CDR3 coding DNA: TGTGCCAGCAGCCTCGACAGCCTCTATGGCTACACCTTC.

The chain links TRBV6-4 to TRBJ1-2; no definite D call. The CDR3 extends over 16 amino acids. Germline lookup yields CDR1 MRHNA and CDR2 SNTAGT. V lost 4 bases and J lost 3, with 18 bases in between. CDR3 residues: CASSVRREKTYYGYTF. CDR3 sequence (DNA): TGTGCCAGCAGTGTAAGGAGGGAGAAGACGTACTATGGCTACACCTTC.

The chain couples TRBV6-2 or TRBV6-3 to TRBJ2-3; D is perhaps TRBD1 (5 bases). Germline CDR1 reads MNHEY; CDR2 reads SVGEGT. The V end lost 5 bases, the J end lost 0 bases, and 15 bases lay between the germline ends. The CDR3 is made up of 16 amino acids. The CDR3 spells CASSPRALTSTDTQYF. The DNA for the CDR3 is TGTGCCAGCAGTCCCAGGGCCCTTACTAGCACAGATACGCAGTATTTT.

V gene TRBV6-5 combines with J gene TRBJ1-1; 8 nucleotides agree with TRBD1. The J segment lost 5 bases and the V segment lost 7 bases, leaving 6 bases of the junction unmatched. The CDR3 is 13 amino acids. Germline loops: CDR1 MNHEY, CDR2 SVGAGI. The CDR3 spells CASIRTGMTEAFF. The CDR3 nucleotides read TGTGCCAGCATACGGACAGGGATGACTGAAGCTTTCTTT.

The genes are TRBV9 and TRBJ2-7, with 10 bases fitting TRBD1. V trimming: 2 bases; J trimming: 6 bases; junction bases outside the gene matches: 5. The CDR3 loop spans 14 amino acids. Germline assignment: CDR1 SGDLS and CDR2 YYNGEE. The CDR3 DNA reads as TGTGCCAGCAGCGTCCCGGACAGGGGGACCGAGCAGTACTTC. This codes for CASSVPDRGTEQYF.

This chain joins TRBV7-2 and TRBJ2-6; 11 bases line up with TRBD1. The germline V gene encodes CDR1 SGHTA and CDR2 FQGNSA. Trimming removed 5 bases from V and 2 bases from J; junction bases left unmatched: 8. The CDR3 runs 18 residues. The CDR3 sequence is CASSLPGTGGTGANVLTF. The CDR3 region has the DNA TGTGCCAGCAGCCTCCCGGGGACAGGGGGAACTGGGGCCAACGTCCTGACTTTC.

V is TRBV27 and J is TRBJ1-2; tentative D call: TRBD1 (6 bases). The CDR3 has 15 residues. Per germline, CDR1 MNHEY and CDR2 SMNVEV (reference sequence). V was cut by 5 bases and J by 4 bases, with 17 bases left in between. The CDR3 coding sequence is TGTGCCAGCAGTCCCTTCCGGGGGGGCGCCTATGGCTACACCTTC. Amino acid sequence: CASSPFRGGAYGYTF.

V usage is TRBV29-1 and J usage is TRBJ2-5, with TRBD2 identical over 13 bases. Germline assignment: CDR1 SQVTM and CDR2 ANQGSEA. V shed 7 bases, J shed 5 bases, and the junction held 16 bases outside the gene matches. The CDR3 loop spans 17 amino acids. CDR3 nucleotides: TGCAGCGCCTACCCGACTAGCGGGGGGCTCGTGGGGGAGACCCAGTACTTC. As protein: CSAYPTSGGLVGETQYF.

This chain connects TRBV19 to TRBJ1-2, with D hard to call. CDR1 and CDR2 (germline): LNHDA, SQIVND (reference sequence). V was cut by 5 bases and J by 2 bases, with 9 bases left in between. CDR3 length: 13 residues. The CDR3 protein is CASSVDGNYGYTF. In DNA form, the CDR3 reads TGTGCCAGTAGTGTGGACGGGAACTATGGCTACACCTTC.

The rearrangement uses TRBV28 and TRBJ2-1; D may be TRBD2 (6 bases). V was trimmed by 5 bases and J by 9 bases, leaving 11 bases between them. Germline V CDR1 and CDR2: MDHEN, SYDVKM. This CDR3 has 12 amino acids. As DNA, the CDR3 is TGTGCCAGCAGTCAGCTTAGCGGTGAGCAGTTCTTC. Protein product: CASSQLSGEQFF.

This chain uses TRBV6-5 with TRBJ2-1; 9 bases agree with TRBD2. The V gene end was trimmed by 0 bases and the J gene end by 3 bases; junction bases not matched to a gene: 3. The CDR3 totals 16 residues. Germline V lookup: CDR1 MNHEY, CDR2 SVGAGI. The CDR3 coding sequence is TGTGCCAGCAGTTACTCTAGCGGGAGAGTCTACAATGAGCAGTTCTTC. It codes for CASSYSSGRVYNEQFF.

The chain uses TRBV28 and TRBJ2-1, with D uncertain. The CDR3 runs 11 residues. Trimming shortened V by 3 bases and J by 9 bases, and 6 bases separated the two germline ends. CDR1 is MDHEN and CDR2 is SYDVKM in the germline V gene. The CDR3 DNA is TGTGCCAGCAGTTTTGGGGTTGAGCAGTTCTTC. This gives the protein CASSFGVEQFF.

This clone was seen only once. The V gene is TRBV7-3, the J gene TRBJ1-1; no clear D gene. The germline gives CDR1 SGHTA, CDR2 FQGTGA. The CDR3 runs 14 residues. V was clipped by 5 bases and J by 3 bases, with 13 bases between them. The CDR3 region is CASSPNRQDTEAFF. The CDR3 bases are TGTGCCAGCAGCCCGAACCGGCAGGACACTGAAGCTTTCTTT.

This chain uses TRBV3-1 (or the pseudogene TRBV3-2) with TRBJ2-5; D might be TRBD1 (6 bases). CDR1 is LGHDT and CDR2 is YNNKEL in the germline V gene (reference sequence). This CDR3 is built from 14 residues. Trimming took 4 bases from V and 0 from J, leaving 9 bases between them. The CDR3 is CASSRGQNQETQYF. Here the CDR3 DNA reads TGTGCCAGCAGCCGCGGACAGAACCAAGAGACCCAGTACTTC.

The CDR3 sequence: CSVRRNNEQFF. The CDR3 DNA sequence: TGCAGCGTTAGACGGAACAATGAGCAGTTCTTC. The chain is built from TRBV29-1 and TRBJ2-1, with D uncertain. Germline loops: CDR1 SQVTM, CDR2 ANQGSEA. The V end was cut by 5 bases, the J end by 5 bases, with 7 bases between. CDR3 size: 11 residues.

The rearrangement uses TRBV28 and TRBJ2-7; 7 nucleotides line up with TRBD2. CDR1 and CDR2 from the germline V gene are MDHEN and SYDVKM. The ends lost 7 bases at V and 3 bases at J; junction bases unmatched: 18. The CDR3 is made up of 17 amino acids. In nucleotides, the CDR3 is TGTGCCAGCACCTCAAACAACCTCGGGACTATCTTCTACGAGCAGTACTTC. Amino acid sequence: CASTSNNLGTIFYEQYF.

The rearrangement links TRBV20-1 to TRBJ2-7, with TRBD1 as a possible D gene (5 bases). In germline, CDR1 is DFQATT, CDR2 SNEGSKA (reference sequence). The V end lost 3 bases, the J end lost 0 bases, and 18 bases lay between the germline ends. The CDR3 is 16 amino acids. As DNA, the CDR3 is TGCAGTGCTAGTGACAATCAGGGTGTGATCTCCTACGAGCAGTACTTC. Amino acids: CSASDNQGVISYEQYF.

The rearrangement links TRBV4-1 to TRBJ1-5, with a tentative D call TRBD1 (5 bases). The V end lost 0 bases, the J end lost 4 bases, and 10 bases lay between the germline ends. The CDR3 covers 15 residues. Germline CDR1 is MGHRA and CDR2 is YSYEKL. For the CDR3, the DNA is TGCGCCAGCAGCCAAGACTGGACACCAAATCAGCCCCAGCATTTT. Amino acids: CASSQDWTPNQPQHF.

The CDR3 DNA reads as TGTGCCAGCAGCTTAAGAGGGGCACAGGGGGAGGCTGAAGCTTTCTTT. Its protein product is CASSLRGAQGEAEAFF. The J gene is TRBJ1-1, the V gene TRBV7-3, with 8 bases aligning to TRBD1. The germline V gene has CDR1 SGHTA and CDR2 FQGTGA. V lost 1 base and J lost 6; bases outside the gene matches: 10. The CDR3 is 16 residues long.

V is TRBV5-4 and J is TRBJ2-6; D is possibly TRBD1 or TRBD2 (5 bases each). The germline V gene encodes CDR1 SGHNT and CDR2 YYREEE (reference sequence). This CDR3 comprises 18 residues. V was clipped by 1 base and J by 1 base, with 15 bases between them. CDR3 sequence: CASSLWIGGSSGANVLTF. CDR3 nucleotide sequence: TGTGCCAGCAGCTTGTGGATTGGGGGATCGTCTGGGGCCAACGTCCTGACTTTC.

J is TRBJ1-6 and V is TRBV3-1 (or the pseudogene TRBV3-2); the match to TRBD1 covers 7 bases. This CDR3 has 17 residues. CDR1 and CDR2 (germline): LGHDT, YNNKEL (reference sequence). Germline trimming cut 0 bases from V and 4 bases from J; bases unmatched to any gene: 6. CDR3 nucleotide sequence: TGTGCCAGCAGCCAAGAGCCCGGACAGGTATATAATTCACCCCTCCACTTT. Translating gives CASSQEPGQVYNSPLHF.

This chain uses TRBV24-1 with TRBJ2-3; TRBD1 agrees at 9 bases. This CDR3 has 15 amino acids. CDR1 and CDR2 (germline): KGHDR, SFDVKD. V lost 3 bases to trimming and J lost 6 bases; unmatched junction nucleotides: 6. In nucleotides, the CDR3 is TGTGCCACCAGTGATGCCCGGGACAGGGCTGATACGCAGTATTTT. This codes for CATSDARDRADTQYF.

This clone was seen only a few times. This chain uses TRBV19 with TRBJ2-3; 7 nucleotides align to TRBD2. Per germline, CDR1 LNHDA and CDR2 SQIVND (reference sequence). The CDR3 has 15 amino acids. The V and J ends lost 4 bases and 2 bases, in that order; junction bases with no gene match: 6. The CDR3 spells CASSTLAANTDTQYF. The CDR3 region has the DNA TGTGCCAGTAGTACCCTAGCGGCCAACACAGATACGCAGTATTTT.

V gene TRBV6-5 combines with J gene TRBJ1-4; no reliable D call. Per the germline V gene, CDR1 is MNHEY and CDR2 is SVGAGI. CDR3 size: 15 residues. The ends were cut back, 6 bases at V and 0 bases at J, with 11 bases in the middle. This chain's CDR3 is CASSRVSATNEKLFF. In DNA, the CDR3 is TGTGCCAGCAGCCGCGTGAGTGCAACTAATGAAAAACTGTTTTTT.

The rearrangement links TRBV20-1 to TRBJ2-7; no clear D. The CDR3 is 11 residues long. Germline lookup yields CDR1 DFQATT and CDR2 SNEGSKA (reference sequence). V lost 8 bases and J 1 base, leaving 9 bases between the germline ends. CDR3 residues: CSIGPSYEQYF. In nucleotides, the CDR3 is TGCAGTATCGGACCTTCCTACGAGCAGTACTTC.